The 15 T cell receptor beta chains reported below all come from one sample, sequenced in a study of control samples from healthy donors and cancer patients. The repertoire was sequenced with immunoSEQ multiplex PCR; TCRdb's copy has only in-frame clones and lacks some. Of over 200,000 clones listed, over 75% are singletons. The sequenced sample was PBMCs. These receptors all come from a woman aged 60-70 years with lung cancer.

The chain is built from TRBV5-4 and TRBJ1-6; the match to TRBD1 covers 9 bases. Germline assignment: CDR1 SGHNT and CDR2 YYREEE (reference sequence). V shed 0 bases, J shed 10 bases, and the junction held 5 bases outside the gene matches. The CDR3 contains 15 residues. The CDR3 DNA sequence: TGTGCCAGCAGCTTGGTACAGGGGGCAGGGTCACCCCTCCACTTT. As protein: CASSLVQGAGSPLHF.

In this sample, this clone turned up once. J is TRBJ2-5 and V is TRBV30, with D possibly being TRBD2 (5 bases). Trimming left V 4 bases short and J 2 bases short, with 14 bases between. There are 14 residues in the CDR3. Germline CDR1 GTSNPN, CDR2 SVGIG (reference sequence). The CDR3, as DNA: TGTGCCTGGACGATAAACTCGGGACAAGAGACCCAGTACTTC. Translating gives CAWTINSGQETQYF.

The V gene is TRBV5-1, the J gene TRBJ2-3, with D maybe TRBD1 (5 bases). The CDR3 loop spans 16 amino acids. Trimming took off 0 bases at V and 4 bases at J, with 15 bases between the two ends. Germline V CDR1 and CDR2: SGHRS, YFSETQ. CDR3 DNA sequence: TGCGCCAGCAGCTTGGATGCAGGGTTTGGGGCAGATACGCAGTATTTT. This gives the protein CASSLDAGFGADTQYF.

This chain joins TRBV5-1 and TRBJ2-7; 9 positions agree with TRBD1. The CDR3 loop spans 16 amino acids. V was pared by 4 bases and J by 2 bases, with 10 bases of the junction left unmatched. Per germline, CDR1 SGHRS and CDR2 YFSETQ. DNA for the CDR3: TGCGCCAGCAGCGCACCTGGACAGGGGTGGCCCTACGAGCAGTACTTC. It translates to CASSAPGQGWPYEQYF.

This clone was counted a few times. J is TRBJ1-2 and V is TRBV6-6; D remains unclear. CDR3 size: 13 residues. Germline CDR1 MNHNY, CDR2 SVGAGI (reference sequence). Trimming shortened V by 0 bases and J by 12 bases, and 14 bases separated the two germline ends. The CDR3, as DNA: TGTGCCAGCAGTTACTCGATGGAGGACGGCGACACCTTC. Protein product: CASSYSMEDGDTF.

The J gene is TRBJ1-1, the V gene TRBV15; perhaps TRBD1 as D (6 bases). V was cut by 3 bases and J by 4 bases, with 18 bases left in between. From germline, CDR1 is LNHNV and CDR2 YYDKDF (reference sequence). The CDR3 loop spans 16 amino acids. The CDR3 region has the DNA TGTGCCACCAGCAGGACTTTAGGGGGGATCGGCACTGAAGCTTTCTTT. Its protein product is CATSRTLGGIGTEAFF.

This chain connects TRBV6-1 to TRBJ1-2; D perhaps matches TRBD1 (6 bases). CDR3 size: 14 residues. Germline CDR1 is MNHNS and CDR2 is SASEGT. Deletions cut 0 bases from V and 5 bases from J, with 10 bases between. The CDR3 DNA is TGTGCCAGCAGTGAAGCCCAGGGGAGGTATGGCTACACCTTC. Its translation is CASSEAQGRYGYTF.

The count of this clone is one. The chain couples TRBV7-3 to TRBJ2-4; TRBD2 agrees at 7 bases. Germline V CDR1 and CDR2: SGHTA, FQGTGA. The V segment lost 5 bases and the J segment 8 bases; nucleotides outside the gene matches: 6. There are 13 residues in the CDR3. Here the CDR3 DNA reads TGTGCCAGCAGCCCCAGCGGGACTGACATTCAGTACTTC. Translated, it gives CASSPSGTDIQYF.

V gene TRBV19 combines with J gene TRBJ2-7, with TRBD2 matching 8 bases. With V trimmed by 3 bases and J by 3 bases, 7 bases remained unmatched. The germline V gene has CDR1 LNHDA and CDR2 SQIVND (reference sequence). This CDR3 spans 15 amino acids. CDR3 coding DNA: TGTGCCAGTAGTATTATTCCGGGAGGGTTCTACGAGCAGTACTTC. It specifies CASSIIPGGFYEQYF.

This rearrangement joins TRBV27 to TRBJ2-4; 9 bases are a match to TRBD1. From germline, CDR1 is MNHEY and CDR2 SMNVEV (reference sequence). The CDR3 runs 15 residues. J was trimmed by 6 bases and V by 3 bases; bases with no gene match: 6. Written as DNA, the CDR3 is TGTGCCAGCAGTTTCTTTGGGACAGGGAGAAACATTCAGTACTTC. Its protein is CASSFFGTGRNIQYF.

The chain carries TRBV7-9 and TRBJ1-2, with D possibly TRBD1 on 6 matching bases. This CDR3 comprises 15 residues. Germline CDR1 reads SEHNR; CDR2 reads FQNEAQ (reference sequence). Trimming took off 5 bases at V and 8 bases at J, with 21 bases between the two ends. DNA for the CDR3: TGTGCCAGCAGCGGGGACCGTGGCCGTGGGGGCGGCTACACCTTC. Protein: CASSGDRGRGGGYTF.

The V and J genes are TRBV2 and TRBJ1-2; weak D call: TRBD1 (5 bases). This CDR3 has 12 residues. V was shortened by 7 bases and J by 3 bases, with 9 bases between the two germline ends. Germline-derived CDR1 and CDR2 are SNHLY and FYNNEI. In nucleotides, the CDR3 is TGTGCCAGCAATGGGGGAGACTATGGCTACACCTTC. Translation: CASNGGDYGYTF.

In DNA form, the CDR3 reads TGTGCCAGCAGCTCTTCTTTTACCACCGGGGAGCAGTACTTC. Its translation: CASSSSFTTGEQYF. The rearrangement uses TRBV5-4 and TRBJ2-7; D uncertain. CDR3 length: 14 residues. Trimming stripped 3 bases from V and 7 bases from J, with 17 bases between. The germline gives CDR1 SGHNT, CDR2 YYREEE (reference sequence).

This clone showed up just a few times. The CDR3 protein is CASSQDPGTGSSWAKNIQYF. In nucleotides, the CDR3 is TGTGCCAGCAGCCAAGATCCTGGGACAGGTTCTTCGTGGGCCAAAAACATTCAGTACTTC. The chain employs TRBV3-1 (or the pseudogene TRBV3-2) and TRBJ2-4, with 8 bases lining up with TRBD1. V was clipped by 0 bases and J by 1 base; unmatched bases: 14. This CDR3 spans 20 amino acids. Germline lookup yields CDR1 LGHDT and CDR2 YNNKEL (reference sequence).

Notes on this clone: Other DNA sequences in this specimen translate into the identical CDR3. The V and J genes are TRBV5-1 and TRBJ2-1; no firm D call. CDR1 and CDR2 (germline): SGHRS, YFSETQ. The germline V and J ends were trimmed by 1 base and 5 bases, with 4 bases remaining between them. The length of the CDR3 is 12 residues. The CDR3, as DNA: TGCGCCAGCAGCTTGCAGGACAATGAGCAGTTCTTC. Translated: CASSLQDNEQFF.